Given below is one TCR beta chain in context. Antigen: not known. This record belongs to a study of PD-1 blockade in classical Hodgkin lymphoma. Study results and caveats: Baseline TCR diversity was reportedly lower in newly diagnosed patients than healthy donors. For complete responders, baseline diversity was comparable to that of newly diagnosed patients.

The table came from immunoSEQ multiplex PCR; TCRdb's copy has only in-frame clones and leaves some out. The data show more than 45,000 clones, with about 73% seen just once and roughly 11% held by the top ten. Each of the patients experienced relapse following autologous stem cell transplantation, and their brentuximab vedotin exposure differed. Patients' outcomes at their best amounted to complete response, partial response or progressive disease. Here the sequenced sample was peripheral blood mononuclear cells (PBMCs), taken at baseline. The TCR originated in a human donor with classical Hodgkin lymphoma.

This chain's CDR3 is CASSLISLYNEQFF. CDR3 DNA: TGCGCCAGCAGCTTGATTAGCCTTTACAATGAGCAGTTCTTC. The chain links TRBV5-1 to TRBJ2-1; no reliable D call. The CDR3 loop spans 14 amino acids. V was cut by 1 base and J by 4 bases, with 9 bases left in between. Germline V gene data show CDR1 as SGHRS and CDR2 as YFSETQ.